This TCR beta chain was identified during a study of T cell responses to AZD1222 COVID-19 vaccine. The study's findings and limits: A mostly white British donor set with more females was recruited, and clonal diversity was possibly underestimated. The repertoires were collected only after the peak T cell response. Only a handful of AZD1222 recipients tested seropositive at baseline.

The CDR3 has 15 amino acids. V gave up 3 bases and J gave up 10 bases; unmatched junction bases: 10. Germline CDR1 SGHRS, CDR2 YFSETQ. Produced via immunoSEQ multiplex PCR; TCRdb's table is partial and in-frame only. The data show under 150,000 clones, more than 70% seen once. As regards this clone: Antigen: not known.

The TCR comes from an adult in good health. The chain has TRBV5-1 and TRBJ2-1; 10 nucleotides agree with TRBD1. The input for sequencing was peripheral blood, taken on day 0 of AZD1222 vaccination. The CDR3 DNA reads as TGCGCCAGCAGCTCCTCCGGGACAGGGGATCGCGAGCAGTTCTTC. Protein: CASSSSGTGDREQFF.